This T cell receptor (beta chain) was retrieved from a study of response to subunit inactivated influenza vaccine. The V gene lost 2 bases and the J gene lost 7 bases, with 14 bases spanning the gap. The germline gives CDR1 LGHDT, CDR2 YNNKEL (reference sequence). CDR3 length: 14 residues. In its sample, this clonotype was seen many times. TCRdb re-called the RT-PCR reads with MiXCR, one entry per CDR3 protein. The data contain hundreds of thousands of distinct CDR3 sequences, about 11% of them singletons. These records were also assigned to another study, of T cells expressing NK-cell markers. That source notes: The authors generated TCR beta cDNA through 5'RACE template switching with UMIs. Dominant NKG2C+ clonotypes in roughly six donors made up roughly 1.0-7.0% of CD8+ T cells. Several donors likewise had their CD3+CD56-NKG2C+ fraction led by these clonotypes. Expanded NKG2C+ T cell clones had unclear HCMV specificity.

The receptor's source is a man aged 50-59 years who received an inactivated influenza vaccine. The source was PBMCs from blood, collected on the day of vaccination. This chain connects TRBV3-1 to TRBJ2-5, with TRBD2 as a possible D gene (5 bases). This chain's CDR3 is CASSQWEWELTQYF. DNA of the CDR3: TGTGCCAGCAGCCAATGGGAGTGGGAGTTGACCCAGTACTTC.